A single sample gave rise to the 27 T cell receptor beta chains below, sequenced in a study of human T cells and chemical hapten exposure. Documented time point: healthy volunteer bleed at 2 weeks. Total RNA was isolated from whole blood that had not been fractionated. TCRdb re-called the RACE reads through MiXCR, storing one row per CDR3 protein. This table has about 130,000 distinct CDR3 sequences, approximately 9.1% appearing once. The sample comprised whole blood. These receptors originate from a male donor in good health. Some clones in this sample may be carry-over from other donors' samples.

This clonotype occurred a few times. In DNA form, the CDR3 reads TGTGCCAGCAGCTTAAAAGGACTAGTGCGCAATGAGCAGTTCTTC. This codes for CASSLKGLVRNEQFF. The chain combines TRBV7-8 with TRBJ2-1; 7 bases align to TRBD2. V lost 2 bases, J lost 6 bases, and 7 bases stayed unmatched. The germline V gene encodes CDR1 SGHVS and CDR2 FQNEAQ. CDR3 length equals 15 residues. Full variable domain (missing parts from reference TRBV7-8 and TRBJ2-1): GAGVSQSPRYKVAKRGQDVALRCDPISGHVSLFWYQQALGQGPEFLTYFQNEAQLDKSGLPSDRFFAERPEGSVSTLKIQRTQQEDSAVYLCASSLKGLVRNEQFFGPGTRLTVL.

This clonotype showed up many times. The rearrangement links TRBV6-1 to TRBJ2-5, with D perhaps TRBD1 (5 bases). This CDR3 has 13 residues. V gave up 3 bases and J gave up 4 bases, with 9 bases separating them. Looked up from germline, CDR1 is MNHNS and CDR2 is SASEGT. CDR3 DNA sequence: TGTGCCAGCAGTGAGGGGCCGAGAGAGACCCAGTACTTC. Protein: CASSEGPRETQYF.

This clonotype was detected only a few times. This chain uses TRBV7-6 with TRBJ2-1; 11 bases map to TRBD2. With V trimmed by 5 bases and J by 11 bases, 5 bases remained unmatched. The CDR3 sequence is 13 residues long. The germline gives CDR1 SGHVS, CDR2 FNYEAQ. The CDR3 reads CASSQRLAGKQFF. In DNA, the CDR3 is TGTGCCAGCAGCCAACGACTAGCGGGGAAGCAGTTCTTC.

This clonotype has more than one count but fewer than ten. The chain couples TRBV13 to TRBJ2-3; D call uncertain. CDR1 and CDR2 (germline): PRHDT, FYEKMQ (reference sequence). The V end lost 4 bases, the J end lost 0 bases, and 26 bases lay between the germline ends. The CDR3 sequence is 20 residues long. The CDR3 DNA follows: TGTGCCAGCAGCTCCTATACCCGAAAATCTGGACGGAGTAGCACAGATACGCAGTATTTT. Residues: CASSSYTRKSGRSSTDTQYF.

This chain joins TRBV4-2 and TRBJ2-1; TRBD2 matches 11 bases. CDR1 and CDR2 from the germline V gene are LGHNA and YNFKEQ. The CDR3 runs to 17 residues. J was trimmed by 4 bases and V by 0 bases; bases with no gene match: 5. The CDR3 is CASSQDLAGGGYNEQFF. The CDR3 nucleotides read TGTGCCAGCAGCCAAGATCTAGCGGGAGGCGGTTACAATGAGCAGTTCTTC.

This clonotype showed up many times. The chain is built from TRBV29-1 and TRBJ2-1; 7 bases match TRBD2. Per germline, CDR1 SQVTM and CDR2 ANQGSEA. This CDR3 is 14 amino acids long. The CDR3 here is CSVSWGGSYNEQFF. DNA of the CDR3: TGCAGTGTCTCTTGGGGGGGCTCCTACAATGAGCAGTTCTTC.

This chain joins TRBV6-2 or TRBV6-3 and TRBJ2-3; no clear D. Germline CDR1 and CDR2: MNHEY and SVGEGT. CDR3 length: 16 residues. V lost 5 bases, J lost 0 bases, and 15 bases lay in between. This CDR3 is CASSHRFTTSTDTQYF. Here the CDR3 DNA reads TGTGCCAGCAGTCACCGGTTTACCACTAGCACAGATACGCAGTATTTT.

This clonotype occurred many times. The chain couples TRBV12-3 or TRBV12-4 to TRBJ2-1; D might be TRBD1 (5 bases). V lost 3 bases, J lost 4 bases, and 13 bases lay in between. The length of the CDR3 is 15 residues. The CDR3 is CASSFPRAQYNEQFF. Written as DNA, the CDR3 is TGTGCCAGCAGTTTCCCCAGGGCCCAGTACAATGAGCAGTTCTTC.

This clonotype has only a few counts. The CDR3 protein is CASSPQLADYEQYF. CDR3 nucleotide sequence: TGTGCCAGCAGCCCTCAGCTAGCGGACTACGAGCAGTACTTC. V usage is TRBV4-2 and J usage is TRBJ2-7, with 7 positions matching TRBD2. Germline values: CDR1 LGHNA, CDR2 YNFKEQ. Trimming at V came to 4 bases and at J to 3 bases, leaving 6 bases not matched to a gene. The CDR3 is 14 residues long.

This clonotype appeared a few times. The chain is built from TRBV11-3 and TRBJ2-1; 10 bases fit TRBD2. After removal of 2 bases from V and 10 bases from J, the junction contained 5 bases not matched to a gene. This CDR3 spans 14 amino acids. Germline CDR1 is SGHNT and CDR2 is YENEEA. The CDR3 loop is CASSLSLAGDEQFF. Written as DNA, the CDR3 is TGTGCCAGCAGCTTAAGCCTAGCGGGAGACGAGCAGTTCTTC.

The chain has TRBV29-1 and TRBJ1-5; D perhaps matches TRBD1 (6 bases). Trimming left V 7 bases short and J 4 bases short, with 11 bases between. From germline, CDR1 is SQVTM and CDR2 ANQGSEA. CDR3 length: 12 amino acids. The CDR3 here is CSAGGGNQPQHF. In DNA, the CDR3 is TGCAGCGCCGGAGGGGGAAATCAGCCCCAGCATTTT.

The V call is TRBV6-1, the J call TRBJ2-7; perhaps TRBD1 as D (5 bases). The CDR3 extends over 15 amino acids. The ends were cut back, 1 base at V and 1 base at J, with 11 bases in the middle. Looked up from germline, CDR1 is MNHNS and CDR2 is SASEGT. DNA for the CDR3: TGTGCCAGCAGTGAAGAGGGGATCGTATCCTACGAGCAGTACTTC. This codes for CASSEEGIVSYEQYF.

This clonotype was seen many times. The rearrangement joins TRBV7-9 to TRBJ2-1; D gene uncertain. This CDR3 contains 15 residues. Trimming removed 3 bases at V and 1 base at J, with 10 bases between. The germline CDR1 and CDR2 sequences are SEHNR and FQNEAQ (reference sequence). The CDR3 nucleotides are TGTGCCAGCAGCTTCCACATCGGATCCTACAATGAGCAGTTCTTC. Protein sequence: CASSFHIGSYNEQFF.

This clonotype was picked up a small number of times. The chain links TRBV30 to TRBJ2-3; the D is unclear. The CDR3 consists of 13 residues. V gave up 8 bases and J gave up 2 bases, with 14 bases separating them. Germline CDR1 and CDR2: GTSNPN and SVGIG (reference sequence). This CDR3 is CAHAGLPTDTQYF. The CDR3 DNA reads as TGTGCCCACGCAGGTTTGCCCACAGATACGCAGTATTTT.

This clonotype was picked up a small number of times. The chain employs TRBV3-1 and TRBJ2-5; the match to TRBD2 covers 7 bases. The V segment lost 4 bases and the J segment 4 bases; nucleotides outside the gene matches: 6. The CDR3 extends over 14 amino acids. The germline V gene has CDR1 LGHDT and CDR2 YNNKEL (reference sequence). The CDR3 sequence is CASSRRGTGETQYF. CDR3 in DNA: TGTGCCAGCAGCCGGCGGGGGACGGGAGAGACCCAGTACTTC.

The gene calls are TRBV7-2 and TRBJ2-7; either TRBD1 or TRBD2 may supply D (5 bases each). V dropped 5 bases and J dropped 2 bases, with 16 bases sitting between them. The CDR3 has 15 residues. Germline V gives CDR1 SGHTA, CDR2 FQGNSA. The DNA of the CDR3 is TGTGCCAGCAGCACTGGGACGTTCTATCCCTACGAGCAGTACTTC. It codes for CASSTGTFYPYEQYF.

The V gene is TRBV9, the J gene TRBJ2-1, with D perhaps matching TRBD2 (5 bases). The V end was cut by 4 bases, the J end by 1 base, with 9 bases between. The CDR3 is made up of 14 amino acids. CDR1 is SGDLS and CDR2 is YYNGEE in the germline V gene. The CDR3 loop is CASSPRGSYNEQFF. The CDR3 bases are TGTGCCAGCAGCCCACGGGGTTCCTACAATGAGCAGTTCTTC.

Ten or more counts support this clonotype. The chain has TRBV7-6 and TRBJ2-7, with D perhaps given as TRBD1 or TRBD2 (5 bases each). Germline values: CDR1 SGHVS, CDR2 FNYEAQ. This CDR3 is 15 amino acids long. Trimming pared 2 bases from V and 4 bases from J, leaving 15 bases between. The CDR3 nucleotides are TGTGCCAGCAGCTTAAGTCCAGGGAGTCTTTACGAGCAGTACTTC. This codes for CASSLSPGSLYEQYF.

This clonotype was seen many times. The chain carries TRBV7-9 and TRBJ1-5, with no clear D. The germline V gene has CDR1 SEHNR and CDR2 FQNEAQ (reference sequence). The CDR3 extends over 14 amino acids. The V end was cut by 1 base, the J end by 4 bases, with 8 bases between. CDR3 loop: CASSLGVGNQPQHF. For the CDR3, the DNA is TGTGCCAGCAGCTTAGGGGTTGGAAATCAGCCCCAGCATTTT. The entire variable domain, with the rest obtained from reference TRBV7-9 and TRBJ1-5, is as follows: DTGVSQNPRHKITKRGQNVTFRCDPISEHNRLYWYRQTLGQGPEFLTYFQNEAQLEKSRLLSDRFSAERPKGSFSTLEIQRTEQGDSAMYLCASSLGVGNQPQHFGDGTRLSIL.

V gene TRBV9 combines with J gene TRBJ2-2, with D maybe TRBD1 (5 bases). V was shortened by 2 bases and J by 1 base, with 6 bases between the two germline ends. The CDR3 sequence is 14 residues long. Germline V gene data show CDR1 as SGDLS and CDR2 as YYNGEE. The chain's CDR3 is CASSVTGNTGELFF. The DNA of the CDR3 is TGTGCCAGCAGCGTTACAGGGAACACCGGGGAGCTGTTTTTT.

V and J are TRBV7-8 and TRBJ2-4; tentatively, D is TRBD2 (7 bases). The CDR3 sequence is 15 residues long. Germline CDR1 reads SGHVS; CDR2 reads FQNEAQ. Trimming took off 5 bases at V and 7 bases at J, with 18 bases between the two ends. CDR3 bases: TGTGCCAGCAGCCCAGGGGAGGGGACGGGGAACATTCAGTACTTC. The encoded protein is CASSPGEGTGNIQYF.

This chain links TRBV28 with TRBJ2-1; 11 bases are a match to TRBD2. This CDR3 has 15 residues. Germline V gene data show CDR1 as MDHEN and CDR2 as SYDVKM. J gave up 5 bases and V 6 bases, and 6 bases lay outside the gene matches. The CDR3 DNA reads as TGTGCCAGCAGAGCCGGGACTAGCGGTAACAATGAGCAGTTCTTC. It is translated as CASRAGTSGNNEQFF. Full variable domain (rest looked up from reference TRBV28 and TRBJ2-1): DVKVTQSSRYLVKRTGEKVFLECVQDMDHENMFWYRQDPGLGLRLIYFSYDVKMKEKGDIPEGYSVSREKKERFSLILESASTNQTSMYLCASRAGTSGNNEQFFGPGTRLTVL.

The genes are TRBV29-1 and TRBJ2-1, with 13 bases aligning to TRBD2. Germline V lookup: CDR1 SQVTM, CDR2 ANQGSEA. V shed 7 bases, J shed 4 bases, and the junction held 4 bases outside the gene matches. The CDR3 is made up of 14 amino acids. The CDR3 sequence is CSARTSGGYNEQFF. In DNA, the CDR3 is TGCAGCGCTAGGACTAGCGGGGGTTACAATGAGCAGTTCTTC.

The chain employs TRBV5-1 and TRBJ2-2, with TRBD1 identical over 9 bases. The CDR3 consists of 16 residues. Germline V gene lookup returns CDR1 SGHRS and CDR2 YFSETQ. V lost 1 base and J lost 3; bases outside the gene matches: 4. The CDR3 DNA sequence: TGCGCCAGCAGCTTGATACAGGGGGCTGACACCGGGGAGCTGTTTTTT. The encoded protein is CASSLIQGADTGELFF.

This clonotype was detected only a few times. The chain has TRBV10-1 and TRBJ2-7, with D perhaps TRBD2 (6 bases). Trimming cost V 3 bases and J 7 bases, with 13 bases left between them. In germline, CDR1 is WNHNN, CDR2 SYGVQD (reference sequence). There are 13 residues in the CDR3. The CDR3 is CASSDLLGGEQYF. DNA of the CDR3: TGCGCCAGCAGTGACCTGTTGGGGGGTGAGCAGTACTTC.

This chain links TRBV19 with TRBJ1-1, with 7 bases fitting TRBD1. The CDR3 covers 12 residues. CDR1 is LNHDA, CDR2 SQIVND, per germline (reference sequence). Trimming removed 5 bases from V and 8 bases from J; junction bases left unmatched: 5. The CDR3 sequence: CASSLRQGEAFF. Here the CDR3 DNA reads TGTGCCAGTAGTCTCAGACAGGGCGAAGCTTTCTTT.

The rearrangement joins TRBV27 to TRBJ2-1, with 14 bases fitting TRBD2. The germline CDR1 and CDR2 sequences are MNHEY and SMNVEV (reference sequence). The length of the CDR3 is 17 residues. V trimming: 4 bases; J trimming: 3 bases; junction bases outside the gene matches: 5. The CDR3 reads CASSSTGLAGVYNEQFF. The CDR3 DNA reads TGTGCCAGCAGTTCCACGGGACTAGCGGGGGTCTACAATGAGCAGTTCTTC.